Here is one T cell receptor (delta chain) with its context. One base away lies a much larger clone, so this may be a sequencing read error. The same CDR3 is also encoded by other DNA sequences in this sample. This entry is derived from a study of gamma-delta chains in newborns, infants, children. Whole-study context: Innate gammadelta T cells reportedly expand polyclonally right after birth, driven by microbial exposure, per the title.

This CDR3 has 17 residues. The germline CDR1 and CDR2 sequences are GEAIGNYY and EKD. TCRdb reprocessed the reads using CATT. This sample has some 3,600 delta-chain clones, with around 40% found just once. The chain links TRDV2 to TRDJ1, with 13 nucleotides matching TRDD3. This receptor was taken from a child who was a newborn, infant or young child, either healthy, febrile or measles-vaccinated (not recorded which). The sequencing here drew on blood, taken at week 6. In DNA, the CDR3 is TGTGCCTGTGACACCAACTGGGGGATACGCGGGACCGATAAGCTCATCTTT. It is translated as CACDTNWGIRGTDKLIF.